A selection of T cell receptor beta chains follows, all from one sample in a study of T cells in Graves' hyperthyroidism and ophthalmopathy. TCRdb processed the multiplex PCR reads anew with MiXCR; each CDR3 protein has one entry. The table lists a few hundred thousand distinct CDR3 sequences, about 15% of them singletons, with about 31% in the top ten. The source material was blood. These receptors originate from a woman between 25 and 40 years old with Graves' hyperthyroidism. Both conserved end residues are part of each CDR3. D genes are given only for firm matches. A row's size may be missing; if present it is once, few, many or a size class.

CASNFLNTGELFF,TGTGCCAGCAACTTCCTTAACACCGGGGAGCTGTTTTTT,TRBV7-3,NA,TRBJ2-2,NA
CASSLSERQGAYEQYF,TGTGCCAGCAGCTTAAGTGAAAGACAGGGGGCCTACGAGCAGTACTTC,TRBV11-2,TRBD1,TRBJ2-7,few
CASSPRGGAGVSYEQYF,TGTGCCAGCAGCCCTCGAGGTGGAGCGGGGGTATCCTACGAGCAGTACTTC,TRBV7-8,TRBD2,TRBJ2-7,NA
CAGSLDARANTEAFF,TGTGCCGGCAGCTTAGATGCCAGGGCGAACACTGAAGCTTTCTTT,TRBV11-3,NA,TRBJ1-1,few
CASRTHGNNEQFF,TGTGCCAGCCGCACCCACGGGAACAATGAGCAGTTCTTC,TRBV18,NA,TRBJ2-1,NA
CSARVGDQPQHF,TGCAGTGCTAGAGTCGGGGATCAGCCCCAGCATTTT,TRBV20-1,NA,TRBJ1-5,many
CSAPPGRAPDTQYF,TGCAGTGCCCCTCCCGGGAGGGCCCCAGATACGCAGTATTTT,TRBV20-1,TRBD2,TRBJ2-3,many
CASSSMAGLTNEKLFF,TGTGCCAGCAGCTCCATGGCAGGGCTAACTAATGAAAAACTGTTTTTT,TRBV7-2,NA,TRBJ1-4,NA
CASSLAGGKETQYF,TGTGCCAGCAGTTTGGCGGGGGGCAAAGAGACCCAGTACTTC,TRBV28,TRBD2,TRBJ2-5,many
CASSQNRGSTYEQYF,TGTGCCAGCAGCCAAAACAGGGGTTCCACCTACGAGCAGTACTTC,TRBV5-4,TRBD1,TRBJ2-7,NA
CASRLSQEPGEQYF,TGTGCCAGCAGGCTATCACAAGAACCGGGCGAGCAGTACTTC,TRBV6-1,NA,TRBJ2-7,few
CASSQSFSGVTGELFF,TGCGCCAGCAGCCAAAGCTTTAGCGGGGTCACCGGGGAGCTGTTTTTT,TRBV4-1,TRBD2,TRBJ2-2,NA
CAGGPFSGNTIYF,TGTGCCGGCGGGCCCTTCTCTGGAAACACCATATATTTT,TRBV10-3,NA,TRBJ1-3,NA
CASSGEGPLVNSPLHF,TGTGCCAGCAGTGGCGAGGGACCCTTAGTTAATTCACCCCTCCACTTT,TRBV3-1,NA,TRBJ1-6,NA
CASSYPRTSGIEHTQYF,TGTGCCAGCAGTTACCCTAGGACTAGCGGGATCGAGCATACGCAGTATTTT,TRBV6-2/TRBV6-3,TRBD2,TRBJ2-3,many
CASSLDYRTSGTGGGGELFF,TGTGCCAGCAGCTTAGATTACCGGACTAGCGGGACCGGAGGAGGCGGGGAGCTGTTTTTT,TRBV7-3,TRBD2,TRBJ2-2,many
CSASHSGRAINEQFF,TGCAGTGCTAGCCATAGCGGGAGGGCCATTAATGAGCAGTTCTTC,TRBV20-1,TRBD2,TRBJ2-1,many
CASSAGNYEQYF,TGTGCCAGCAGTGCGGGCAACTACGAGCAGTACTTC,TRBV11-2,NA,TRBJ2-7,many
CASSFPLFISSGANVLTF,TGTGCCAGCAGTTTCCCCCTATTTATTTCCTCTGGGGCCAACGTCCTGACTTTC,TRBV11-2,NA,TRBJ2-6,NA
CASSSHRGSGANVLTF,TGTGCCAGCAGTTCCCACAGGGGATCTGGGGCCAACGTCCTGACTTTC,TRBV12-3/TRBV12-4,TRBD1,TRBJ2-6,many
CASSLDRDTPYEQYF,TGCGCCAGCAGCTTGGACAGGGACACCCCCTACGAGCAGTACTTC,TRBV5-1,NA,TRBJ2-7,NA
CSARDPGLAGADNEQFF,TGCAGTGCTAGAGATCCGGGACTAGCGGGAGCAGACAATGAGCAGTTCTTC,TRBV20-1,TRBD2,TRBJ2-1,many
CASSLAVDRGLYEQYF,TGTGCCAGCAGCTTGGCCGTCGACAGGGGGCTATACGAGCAGTACTTC,TRBV5-6,TRBD1,TRBJ2-7,few
CASSVIGQATFVTQYF,TGTGCCAGCAGCGTAATCGGGCAGGCAACCTTCGTAACGCAGTATTTT,TRBV9,NA,TRBJ2-3,many
CASSLALGGRNNEQFF,TGTGCCAGCAGCTTAGCGCTTGGCGGGAGGAACAATGAGCAGTTCTTC,TRBV7-2,TRBD2,TRBJ2-1,many
CSALQGYEQYF,TGCAGTGCACTACAGGGCTACGAGCAGTACTTC,TRBV20-1,NA,TRBJ2-7,few
CASSPSGAIQETQYF,TGTGCCAGCTCACCGTCAGGGGCCATCCAAGAGACCCAGTACTTC,TRBV18,NA,TRBJ2-5,many
CASSEVHNEQFF,TGTGCCAGCAGCGAGGTCCACAATGAGCAGTTCTTC,TRBV9,NA,TRBJ2-1,many
CASSLPSSGGLYEQYF,TGTGCCAGCAGTTTGCCGAGTAGCGGGGGCCTCTACGAGCAGTACTTC,TRBV27,TRBD2,TRBJ2-7,many
CASSPTGYSNQPQHF,TGTGCCAGCAGCCCTACAGGCTATAGCAATCAGCCCCAGCATTTT,TRBV28,NA,TRBJ1-5,many
CASSGQWTVGEKLFF,TGTGCCAGCAGCGGGCAGTGGACTGTTGGGGAAAAACTGTTTTTT,TRBV7-8,NA,TRBJ1-4,few
CASSPSGRVGQPQHF,TGTGCCAGCAGTCCCTCGGGCAGGGTAGGTCAGCCCCAGCATTTT,TRBV12-3/TRBV12-4,NA,TRBJ1-5,NA
CASSSLRGETQYF,TGTGCCAGCAGTTCCCTTCGGGGAGAGACCCAGTACTTC,TRBV13,NA,TRBJ2-5,many
CASSLSEGNTEAFF,TGTGCCAGCAGCCTGAGTGAGGGGAACACTGAAGCTTTCTTT,TRBV6-1,NA,TRBJ1-1,NA
CASGSGRVSDTQYF,TGTGCCAGCGGGAGCGGGAGAGTCTCAGATACGCAGTATTTT,TRBV6-1,TRBD2,TRBJ2-3,NA
CASSSWDRGVYGYTF,TGTGCCAGCAGTTCGTGGGACAGGGGGGTCTATGGCTACACCTTC,TRBV6-5,TRBD1,TRBJ1-2,NA
CASSYSPGQGVEQYF,TGTGCCAGCAGTTACTCGCCGGGACAGGGGGTCGAGCAGTACTTC,TRBV6-6,TRBD1,TRBJ2-7,many
CSAPAGDTQYF,TGCAGTGCTCCAGCGGGAGATACGCAGTATTTT,TRBV20-1,NA,TRBJ2-3,many
CASSSPQGPPGELFF,TGTGCCAGCAGTAGCCCCCAGGGGCCCCCCGGGGAGCTGTTTTTT,TRBV28,NA,TRBJ2-2,few
CASRQDTLHTEAFF,TGCGCCAGCAGACAAGACACCTTACACACTGAAGCTTTCTTT,TRBV5-1,NA,TRBJ1-1,NA